This is a list of T cell receptor beta chains from one sample in a study of shared clonotypes between healthy human individuals. The assay was immunoSEQ multiplex PCR, and TCRdb's table has in-frame clones only and misses some. The top ten hold about 0.4% of the sample, which has roughly 1.4 million clones, approximately 98.5% seen once. The sample consisted of naive CD4+ T cells sorted from blood. The source of these receptors is a man aged 30 to 39 in good health. The CDR3 runs from the conserved cysteine through the conserved F or W. Fields, in order: D gene, V gene, clone size, CDR3 length, J gene, CDR3 DNA, CDR3 protein. The D gene is left open where the match is weak. Not every row has a clone size; where given, it reads once, few, many or a size class.

.,TRBV11-3,.,16,TRBJ2-7,TGTGCCAGCAGCTTATACCGGACTGTGATCCCCTACGAGCAGTACTTC,CASSLYRTVIPYEQYF
.,TRBV6-5,.,14,TRBJ2-5,TGTGCCAGCAGTTACGGACAGACCCAAGAGACCCAGTACTTC,CASSYGQTQETQYF
TRBD1,TRBV29-1,.,12,TRBJ2-5,TGCAGCGTCGACCGGACAGGAGAGACCCAGTACTTC,CSVDRTGETQYF
.,TRBV6-6,.,16,TRBJ2-1,TGTGCCAGCAGTTACCTCCCCGGGACCGGATACAATGAGCAGTTCTTC,CASSYLPGTGYNEQFF
.,TRBV5-1,.,15,TRBJ2-1,TGCGCCAGCACCATTGCCTCGACTAGAAGCAATGAGCAGTTCTTC,CASTIASTRSNEQFF
TRBD1,TRBV10-1,.,14,TRBJ2-7,TGCGCCAGCAGTGAATCGGGACAGGTAAACGAGCAGTACTTC,CASSESGQVNEQYF
TRBD2,TRBV5-1,.,15,TRBJ2-1,TGCGCCAGCAGCTTACTAGCGGGAGGGCCGAATGAGCAGTTCTTC,CASSLLAGGPNEQFF
.,TRBV10-3,.,14,TRBJ2-2,TGTGCCATCTTAGGAGGGTCGAACACCGGGGAGCTGTTTTTT,CAILGGSNTGELFF
.,TRBV19,.,13,TRBJ2-7,TGTGCCACGGAGGGCCCCAGCTCCTACGAGCAGTACTTC,CATEGPSSYEQYF
TRBD1,TRBV7-7,.,16,TRBJ2-7,TGTGCTAGCAGCTTAGGTTGGGACAGGGGATTTGGCGAGCAGTACTTC,CASSLGWDRGFGEQYF
.,TRBV5-6,once,16,TRBJ2-1,TGTGCCAGCAGCCGTGCGCTCCTCCTCTCCTACAATGAGCAGTTCTTC,CASSRALLLSYNEQFF
TRBD2,TRBV10-1,.,16,TRBJ2-1,TGCGCCAGCAGTGGGACTAGCGGCCCCTCCTACAATGAGCAGTTCTTC,CASSGTSGPSYNEQFF
.,TRBV14,once,16,TRBJ2-7,TGTACCAGCAGCCAAGCGCAGGAGCAGGGGTCCTACGAGCAGTACTTC,CTSSQAQEQGSYEQYF
TRBD2,TRBV5-1,.,19,TRBJ2-2,TGCGCCAGCAGCATATGGGCCTCAGGACTAGCGGCCAACACCGGGGAGCTGTTTTTT,CASSIWASGLAANTGELFF
.,TRBV7-2,.,14,TRBJ2-3,TGTGCCAGCAGCTTGCTGACTTGGGGAGATACGCAGTATTTT,CASSLLTWGDTQYF
.,TRBV5-5,.,17,TRBJ2-3,TGTGCCAGCAGAGAAGGGACCTTAGGACATGTCACAGATACGCAGTATTTT,CASREGTLGHVTDTQYF
.,TRBV10-2,.,14,TRBJ1-1,TGCGCCAGCAAGTATGGGGGGGGGAACACTGAAGCTTTCTTT,CASKYGGGNTEAFF
.,TRBV28,.,15,TRBJ1-2,TGTGCCAGCAGTCCATCAAGACGGACTAACTATGGCTACACCTTC,CASSPSRRTNYGYTF
TRBD1,TRBV6-1,.,14,TRBJ1-1,TGTGCCAGCAGTCGTACCACAGGGGGCGACTACGCTTTCTTT,CASSRTTGGDYAFF
TRBD2,TRBV19,.,16,TRBJ2-7,TGTGCCAGTAGTTTCGATCTAAGACTAGCGCCATACGAGCAGTACTTC,CASSFDLRLAPYEQYF
.,TRBV5-6,.,13,TRBJ1-5,TGTGCCAGCAGCCCCGGGAGGAATCAGCCCCAGCATTTT,CASSPGRNQPQHF
TRBD2,TRBV11-1,.,17,TRBJ2-1,TGTGCCAGCAGCCCCCATTCTAGCGGGAGGACCTACAATGAGCAGTTCTTC,CASSPHSSGRTYNEQFF
TRBD1,TRBV7-9,.,13,TRBJ1-1,TGTGCCAGCAGCTTACTGACAGGGCGGGGAGCTTTCTTT,CASSLLTGRGAFF
TRBD1,TRBV30,.,13,TRBJ2-4,TGTGCCTGGGATAAGGGGGCGCGAAACATTCAGTACTTC,CAWDKGARNIQYF
.,TRBV5-5,.,14,TRBJ2-5,TGTGCCAGCAGCTTGGGGGGGACTCAAGAGACCCAGTACTTC,CASSLGGTQETQYF
TRBD2,TRBV29-1,.,15,TRBJ2-7,TGCAGCGTTGGTACACTAGCGGGAGGCACCTACGAGCAGTACTTC,CSVGTLAGGTYEQYF
.,TRBV11-3,.,19,TRBJ2-1,TGTGCCAGCAGCTCCCCCCGGGCAGGGGACCCGAGCTCCTACAATGAGCAGTTCTTC,CASSSPRAGDPSSYNEQFF
.,TRBV11-3,.,15,TRBJ2-2,TGTGCCAGCAGCTTAAGTTTCGGGGGCACCGGGGAGCTGTTTTTT,CASSLSFGGTGELFF
.,TRBV29-1,once,11,TRBJ1-2,TGCAGCGTTGCCCTAACGGGGGGCTACACCTTC,CSVALTGGYTF
TRBD2,TRBV9,.,15,TRBJ2-3,TGTGCCAGCAGCATCGGGACTAGCGGGACAGATACGCAGTATTTT,CASSIGTSGTDTQYF
.,TRBV25-1,.,14,TRBJ2-7,TGTGCCAGCAGTGTACCGGGACGGACTTACGAGCAGTACTTC,CASSVPGRTYEQYF
TRBD1,TRBV9,.,13,TRBJ2-7,TGTGCCAGCGGGACAGGGAGCTCCTACGAGCAGTACTTC,CASGTGSSYEQYF
.,TRBV4-1,.,14,TRBJ2-3,TGCGCCAGCAGCCAAGTGACCCTCACAGATACGCAGTATTTT,CASSQVTLTDTQYF
TRBD1,TRBV11-2,.,12,TRBJ1-5,TGTGCCAGCAGCCCAGGGGGCATGGCCCAGCATTTT,CASSPGGMAQHF
.,TRBV18,.,17,TRBJ1-3,TGTGCCAGCTCACCATTGAGGGTACACGGCGTCGGAAACACCATATATTTT,CASSPLRVHGVGNTIYF
.,TRBV28,.,13,TRBJ1-2,TGTGCCAGCAGCCTACAGATTAACTATGGCTACACCTTC,CASSLQINYGYTF
.,TRBV4-3,.,15,TRBJ1-2,TGCGCCAGCAGCCAAGGGGAAGGGAAGAACTATGGCTACACCTTC,CASSQGEGKNYGYTF
.,TRBV18,.,15,TRBJ1-3,TGTGCCAGCTCACCAGAGGCCGTAACTGGAAACACCATATATTTT,CASSPEAVTGNTIYF
.,TRBV28,.,12,TRBJ1-2,TGTGCCAGCACAGGGTCTCTCTATGGCTACACCTTC,CASTGSLYGYTF
TRBD1,TRBV18,.,14,TRBJ2-1,TGTGCCAGCTCACCTGGGACAGGAGACAATGAGCAGTTCTTC,CASSPGTGDNEQFF
TRBD2,TRBV28,.,14,TRBJ2-7,TGTGCCAGCAGTCCCGGGACTATCTCCTACGAGCAGTACTTC,CASSPGTISYEQYF
.,TRBV28,.,14,TRBJ2-3,TGTGCCAGCAGTTACATGCCCCGTACAGATACGCAGTATTTT,CASSYMPRTDTQYF
.,TRBV6-1,.,15,TRBJ1-2,TGTGCCAGCAGTGAAGGGGTCCAAGAGGTTGGTGGCTACACCTTC,CASSEGVQEVGGYTF
.,TRBV2,.,12,TRBJ2-3,TGTGCCAGCAGTGCTAGGGGAGATACGCAGTATTTT,CASSARGDTQYF
TRBD1,TRBV5-8,.,15,TRBJ2-7,TGTGCCAGCAGATACCGGGACAGGGACTCCTACGAGCAGTACTTC,CASRYRDRDSYEQYF
.,TRBV6-1,.,15,TRBJ1-5,TGTGCCAGCAGTGAAGCGAGACATAGCAATCAGCCCCAGCATTTT,CASSEARHSNQPQHF
.,TRBV27,.,13,TRBJ1-2,TGTGCCACCCAGGGTGTCCGGTCCTATGGCTACACCTTC,CATQGVRSYGYTF
TRBD1,TRBV27,.,15,TRBJ2-2,TGTGCCAGCAGGCCGGGACAGGGATATACCGGGGAGCTGTTTTTT,CASRPGQGYTGELFF
.,TRBV30,.,16,TRBJ1-1,TGTGCCTGGAGTGTACGCAGGGGACGGGCAGTTCGGGAAGCTTTCTTT,CAWSVRRGRAVREAFF
.,TRBV29-1,.,12,TRBJ2-7,TGCAGCGGGGGAGAACGAGTAGAAGAGCAGTACTTC,CSGGERVEEQYF
TRBD1,TRBV5-1,.,16,TRBJ1-1,TGCGCCAGCAGCTTATCAGTACAGGGGGAGAACACTGAAGCTTTCTTT,CASSLSVQGENTEAFF
.,TRBV5-4,.,15,TRBJ1-1,TGTGCCAGCAGCTTGGTATTGGGGGTCTCGACTGAAGCTTTCTTT,CASSLVLGVSTEAFF
.,TRBV7-6,.,15,TRBJ2-2,TGTGCCGGTTGCTACGACAGGCTGAACACCGGGGAGCTGTTTTTT,CAGCYDRLNTGELFF
TRBD2,TRBV18,.,13,TRBJ2-7,TGTGCCAGCTCAAAACCGGGGGGTTACGAGCAGTACTTC,CASSKPGGYEQYF